This T cell receptor beta chain was profiled in a study of blood T cell repertoires in COVID-19 (TCRdb year 2020). Study-wide context: Samples covering the acute and convalescent phases of COVID-19 were provided by collaborators in the United States, Italy and Spain. The material from the prospective study consisted of cDNA or gDNA derived from T cells, B-cell-depleted T cells, or PBMCs. The dataset comprised deeply sampled blood TCRbeta repertoires from subjects exposed to, actively infected with, or recovered from COVID-19. The repertoires were released in a freely available public database intended as a resource for research on the immune response to SARS-CoV-2. The samples were drawn from two sources: the first 160 participants of the ongoing ImmuneRACE study, and over 950 subjects contributed by 6 global collaborators. The sample metadata nearly always contained a de-identified subject ID, COVID-19 status, age in years and sex. Where HLA class I and class II types were available, the types were taken from metadata supplied by the sample provider, not from assay-based typing.

The CDR3 goes from the cysteine to the phenylalanine over 16 residues. Here the CDR3 DNA is all that survives: 48 bases in frame from base 1. This clone was observed a handful of times. The antigen it binds to is not known. There are no base qualities to consult, and no much larger clone falls within one base. The immunoSEQ Assay, a bias-controlled multiplex PCR, was used to amplify TCRbeta CDR3 regions from genomic DNA. The authors' analysis ran thus. The number of nucleated cells in each sample was estimated by amplification of reference gene primers within the assay. Sequence reads were collapsed and filtered to measure the absolute abundance of every unique TCRbeta CDR3 rearrangement. For each sample, productive Simpson clonality was calculated as the square root of Simpson's diversity index over productive rearrangements. TCRdb obtained this table from immuneACCESS and retained in-frame rearrangements with V and J assigned. These tables miss some clones; where compared with another copy, unresolved V genes account for less than half of the shortfall, and the remainder is unexplained. D and trimming come from the DNA, and the V and J calls and clone size come from that table. Present in this sample are about 120,000 clones, roughly 90% of which were seen just once. 19% of the sample lies in the top ten.

The collaborating institutions used their own protocols to collect whole blood in K2EDTA tubes. For TCRbeta analysis, collaborator samples were shipped as frozen whole blood, as isolated PBMCs, or as DNA extracted from either sample type. Overall study results and their limits: How much clinical and demographic metadata was included differed by source and by participant, and the metadata was provided uncurated.

This TCR was recovered from a human donor with acute or convalescent COVID-19. The donor label of this sample is uncertain. This chain joins TRBV12-2 to TRBJ2-1; the DNA was not compared with TRBD2, the D call given in the table. TRBV12-2 is a recognized pseudogene. Sample: peripheral blood. The CDR3 reads CASRLVRGAPYNEQFF. Here is the DNA: TGTGCAAGTCGCTTAGTACGGGGGGCCCCCTACAATGAGCAGTTCTTC.